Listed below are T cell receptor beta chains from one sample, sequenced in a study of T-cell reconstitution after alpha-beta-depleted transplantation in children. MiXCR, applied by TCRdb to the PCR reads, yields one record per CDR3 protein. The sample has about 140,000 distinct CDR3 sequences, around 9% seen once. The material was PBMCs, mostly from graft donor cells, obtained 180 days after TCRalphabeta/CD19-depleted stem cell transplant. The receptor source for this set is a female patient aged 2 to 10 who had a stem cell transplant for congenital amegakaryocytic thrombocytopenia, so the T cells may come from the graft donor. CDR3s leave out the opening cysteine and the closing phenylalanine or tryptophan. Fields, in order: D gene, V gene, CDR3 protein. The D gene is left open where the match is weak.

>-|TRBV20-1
SARESPSRAWETQY
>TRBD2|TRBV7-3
ASSHTSGNRAGELF
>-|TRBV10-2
ASSVGGAAAYEQY
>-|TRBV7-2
ASSLETPYEQY
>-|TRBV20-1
SATPEAAWDTEAF
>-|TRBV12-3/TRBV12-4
ASSPPLSWWEATDTQY
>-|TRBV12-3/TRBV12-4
AIVRGSYNEQF
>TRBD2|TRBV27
ASRGTSANTDTQY
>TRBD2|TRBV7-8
ASSHSSGRYEQY
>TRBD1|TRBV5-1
ASSHQNRGQTQY
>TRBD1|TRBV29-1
SVRQGWDNTEAF
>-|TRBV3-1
ASSQQTRAVGGEQY
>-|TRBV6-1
ASLGPDTGELF
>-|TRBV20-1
SARGQY
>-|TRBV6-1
ASSRPGRIEKLF
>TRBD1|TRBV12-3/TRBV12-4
ASSFQGARGYT
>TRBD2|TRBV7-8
ASSVGLAGGLEQF
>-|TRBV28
ASSFFRREKDTEAF
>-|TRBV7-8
ASSSGEQEGQY
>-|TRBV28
ASRPVGKAGELF
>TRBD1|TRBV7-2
ASSLARSGGPNYEQY
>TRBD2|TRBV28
ASSPRLAGGPDTQY
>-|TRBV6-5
ASSYKVQRETQY
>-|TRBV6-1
ASVESPDTGELF
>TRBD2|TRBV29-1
SVGLAGGRLYEQY
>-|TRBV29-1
SVDKDRLEAF
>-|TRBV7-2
ASSLVPGTETQY
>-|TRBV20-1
SANQGGSEKLF
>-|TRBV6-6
ASSYDGSEQY
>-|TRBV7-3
ASSLTGQGGDTQY
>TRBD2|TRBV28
ASSLLGLAGMQF
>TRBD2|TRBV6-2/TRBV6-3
ASSHQGLTNTGELF
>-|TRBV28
ASRTNGQNYEQY
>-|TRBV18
ASMRGFELRETQY
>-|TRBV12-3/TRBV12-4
ASTEDRELF
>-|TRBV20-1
SASGPQETQY
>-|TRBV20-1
SAHLQRQGYGYT
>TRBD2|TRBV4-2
ASSQGAGGPGEQF
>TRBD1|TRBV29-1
SVGRTGLAGELF
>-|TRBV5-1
ASSPRGDNYGYT
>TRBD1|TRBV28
ASRRQGAFGNTIY
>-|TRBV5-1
ASDGGGNTGELF
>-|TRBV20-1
SALDSHLVSYNEQF
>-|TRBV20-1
SAVMIQLYNEQF
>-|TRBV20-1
SAIPPADTQY
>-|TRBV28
ASNRTPPDTQY
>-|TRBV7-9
ASSLGGALGYGYT
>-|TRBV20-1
SAPRSRGEKLF
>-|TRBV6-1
ASSKSSDYGYT
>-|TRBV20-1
SASLIAAPNNEQF
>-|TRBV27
ASSSRVNQPQH
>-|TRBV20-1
SAANSGYGYT
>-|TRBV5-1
ASSLVGVWNEQF
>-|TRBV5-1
ASSFGGSSGNTIY
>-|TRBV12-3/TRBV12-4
ASSSIGTRYNEQF
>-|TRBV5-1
ASSLQGRNTEAF
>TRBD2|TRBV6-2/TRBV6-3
ASSYSSTSGSYEQY